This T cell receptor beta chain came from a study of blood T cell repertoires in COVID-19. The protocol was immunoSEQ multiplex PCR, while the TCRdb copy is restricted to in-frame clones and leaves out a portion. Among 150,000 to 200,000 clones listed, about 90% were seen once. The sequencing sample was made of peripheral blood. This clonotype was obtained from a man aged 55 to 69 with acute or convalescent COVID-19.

The chain's CDR3 is CASTPRVYLGYTF. CDR3 nucleotides: TGTGCCAGCACTCCCCGGGTGTATCTTGGCTACACCTTC. J is TRBJ1-2 and V is TRBV12-3 or TRBV12-4; D not certain. CDR3 length: 13 amino acids. V lost 7 bases and J lost 7, with 16 bases in between.